This TCR beta chain emerged from a study of shared clonotypes between healthy human individuals. Overall study: Per-donor plates numbered three CD4 naive, three CD4 memory, two CD8 naive and one CD8 memory.

The assay was immunoSEQ multiplex PCR, and TCRdb's table has in-frame clones only and misses some. The sample yields 2,100,000 or so clones, approximately 94% seen once. Per the germline V gene, CDR1 is MNHEY and CDR2 is SVGAGI. V dropped 2 bases and J dropped 9 bases, with 5 bases sitting between them. This CDR3 has 12 amino acids. The rearrangement links TRBV6-5 to TRBJ1-6; no firm D call. The TCR was taken from a man aged 18 to 30 in good health. Specimen: naive CD4+ T cells sorted from blood. Subset defined: CD45RA+ positively selected. The CDR3 DNA follows: TGTGCCAGCAGTTACGGACCTTCACCCCTCCACTTT. Translating it yields CASSYGPSPLHF.